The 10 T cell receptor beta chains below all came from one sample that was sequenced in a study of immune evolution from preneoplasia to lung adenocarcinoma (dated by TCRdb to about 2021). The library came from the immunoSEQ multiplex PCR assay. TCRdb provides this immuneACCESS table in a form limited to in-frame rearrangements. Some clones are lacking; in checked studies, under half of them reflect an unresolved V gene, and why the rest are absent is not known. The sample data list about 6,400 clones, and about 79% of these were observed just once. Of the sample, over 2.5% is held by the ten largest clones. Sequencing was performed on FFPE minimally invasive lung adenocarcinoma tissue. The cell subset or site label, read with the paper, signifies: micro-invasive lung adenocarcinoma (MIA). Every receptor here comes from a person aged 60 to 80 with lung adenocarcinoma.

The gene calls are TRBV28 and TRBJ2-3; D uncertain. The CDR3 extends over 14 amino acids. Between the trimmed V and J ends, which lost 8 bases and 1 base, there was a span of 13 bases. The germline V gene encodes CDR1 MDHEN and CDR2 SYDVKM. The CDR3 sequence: CASLAPPGTDTQYF. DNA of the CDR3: TGTGCCAGCCTCGCCCCCCCCGGCACAGATACGCAGTATTTT.

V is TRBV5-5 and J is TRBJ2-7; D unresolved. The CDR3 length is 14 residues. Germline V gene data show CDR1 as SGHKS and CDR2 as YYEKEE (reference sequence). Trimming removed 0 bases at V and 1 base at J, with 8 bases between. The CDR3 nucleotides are TGTGCCAGCAGCTTGGTAGGGCGGTCCTACGAGCAGTACTTC. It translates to CASSLVGRSYEQYF. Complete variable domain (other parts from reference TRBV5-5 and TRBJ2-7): DAGVTQSPTHLIKTRGQQVTLRCSPISGHKSVSWYQQVLGQGPQFIFQYYEKEERGRGNFPDRFSARQFPNYSSELNVNALLLGDSALYLCASSLVGRSYEQYFGPGTRLTVT.

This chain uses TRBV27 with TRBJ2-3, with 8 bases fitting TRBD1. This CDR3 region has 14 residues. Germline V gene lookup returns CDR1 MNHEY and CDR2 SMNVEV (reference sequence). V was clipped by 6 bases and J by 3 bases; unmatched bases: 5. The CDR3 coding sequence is TGTGCCAGCAGAACAACAGGGGGAACAGATACGCAGTATTTT. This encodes CASRTTGGTDTQYF.

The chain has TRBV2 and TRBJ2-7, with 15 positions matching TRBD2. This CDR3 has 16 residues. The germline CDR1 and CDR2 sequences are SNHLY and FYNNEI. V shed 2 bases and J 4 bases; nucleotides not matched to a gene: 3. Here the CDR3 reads CASSEPGLAGGYEQYF. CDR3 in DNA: TGTGCCAGCAGTGAACCGGGACTAGCGGGGGGTTACGAGCAGTACTTC.

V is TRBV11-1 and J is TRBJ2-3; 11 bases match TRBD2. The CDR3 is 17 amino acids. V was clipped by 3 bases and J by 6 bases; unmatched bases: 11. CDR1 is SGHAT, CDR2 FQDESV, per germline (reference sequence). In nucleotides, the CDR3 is TGTGCCAGCAGCTTCCTGAGTAGACTAGCGGGGTCCGATACGCAGTATTTT. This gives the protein CASSFLSRLAGSDTQYF.

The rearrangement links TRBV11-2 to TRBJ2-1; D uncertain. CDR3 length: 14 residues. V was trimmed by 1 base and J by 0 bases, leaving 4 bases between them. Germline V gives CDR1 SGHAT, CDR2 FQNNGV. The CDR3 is CASSLGSSYNEQFF. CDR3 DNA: TGTGCCAGCAGCTTAGGTAGCTCCTACAATGAGCAGTTCTTC.

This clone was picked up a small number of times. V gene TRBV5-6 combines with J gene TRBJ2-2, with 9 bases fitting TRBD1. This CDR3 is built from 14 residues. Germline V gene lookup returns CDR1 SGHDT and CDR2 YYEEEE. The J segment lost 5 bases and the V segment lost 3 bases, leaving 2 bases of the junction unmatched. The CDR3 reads CASSWDRVTGELFF. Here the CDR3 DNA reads TGTGCCAGCAGCTGGGACAGGGTGACCGGGGAGCTGTTTTTT.

The CDR3 here is CASAGGYEQYF. CDR3 bases: TGTGCCAGCGCGGGGGGCTACGAGCAGTACTTC. The chain carries TRBV27 and TRBJ2-7; TRBD2 matches at 8 bases. Germline assignment: CDR1 MNHEY and CDR2 SMNVEV (reference sequence). V was clipped by 8 bases and J by 3 bases; unmatched bases: 0. The length of the CDR3 is 11 residues.

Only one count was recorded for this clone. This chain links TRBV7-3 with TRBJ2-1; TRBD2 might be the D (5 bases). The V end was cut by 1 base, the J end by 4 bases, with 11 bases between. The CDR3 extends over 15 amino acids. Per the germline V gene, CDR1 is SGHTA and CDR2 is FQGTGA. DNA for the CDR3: TGTGCCAGCAGCTTAATCCCTAGCCCATACAATGAGCAGTTCTTC. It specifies CASSLIPSPYNEQFF.

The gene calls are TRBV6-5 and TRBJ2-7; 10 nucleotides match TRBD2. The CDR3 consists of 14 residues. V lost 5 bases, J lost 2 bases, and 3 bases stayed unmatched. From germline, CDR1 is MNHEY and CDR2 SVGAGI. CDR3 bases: TGTGCCAGCAGTAAGACTAGCGGGCCCTACGAGCAGTACTTC. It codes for CASSKTSGPYEQYF.